Below, 8 T cell receptor beta chains from the same sample are listed, as sequenced in a study of T cells of healthy individuals. TCRdb processed the 5' RACE reads anew with MiXCR; each CDR3 protein has one entry. The table has 40,000 to 45,000 distinct CDR3 sequences, approximately 5% seen once; the top ten hold over 9%. These TCRs come from a human donor in good health.

Turning to this clonotype: Relative to the germline gene, one junction end is altered; a read error may explain this. This chain uses TRBV7-2 with TRBJ2-7; perhaps TRBD2 as D (6 bases). CDR1 and CDR2 (germline): SGHTA, FQGNSA. The CDR3 runs to 14 residues. The CDR3 sequence: CATQTQRASSEQYF. The CDR3 coding sequence is TGTGCCACCCAGACACAGCGGGCCTCCTCCGAGCAGTACTTC.

This clonotype was recorded at least ten times. The CDR3 here is CASSLWPAETYNEQFF. The CDR3 DNA is TGTGCCAGCAGTTTATGGCCAGCGGAAACGTACAATGAGCAGTTCTTC. The J gene is TRBJ2-1, the V gene TRBV27, with D maybe TRBD2 (5 bases). Germline values: CDR1 MNHEY, CDR2 SMNVEV (reference sequence). This CDR3 region has 16 residues. V lost 1 base, J lost 4 bases, and 14 bases lay in between.

Only a few counts were recorded for this clonotype. The chain combines TRBV2 with TRBJ1-5; a possible D gene is TRBD1 (5 bases). The CDR3 has 15 residues. Trimming shortened V by 3 bases and J by 4 bases, and 13 bases separated the two germline ends. CDR1 and CDR2 from the germline V gene are SNHLY and FYNNEI. The CDR3, as DNA: TGTGCCAGCAGTGAGCGGGGGATAGGGAATCAGCCCCAGCATTTT. Amino acid sequence: CASSERGIGNQPQHF.

This rearrangement joins TRBV11-2 to TRBJ1-2; D is perhaps TRBD1 (6 bases). CDR3 length equals 13 residues. V was trimmed by 1 base and J by 8 bases, leaving 11 bases between them. Germline CDR1 SGHAT, CDR2 FQNNGV. CDR3: CASSLGAGDGYTF. CDR3 DNA: TGTGCCAGCAGCTTAGGAGCAGGGGACGGCTACACCTTC.

This clonotype was counted many times. This rearrangement joins TRBV27 to TRBJ2-1; tentatively, D is TRBD2 (6 bases). Germline V gene data show CDR1 as MNHEY and CDR2 as SMNVEV (reference sequence). V was clipped by 2 bases and J by 0 bases, with 20 bases between them. The CDR3 runs to 19 residues. The CDR3 DNA sequence: TGTGCCAGCAGTTTAAGGGCGGGTATGAACGGGGGCTCCTACAATGAGCAGTTCTTC. This encodes CASSLRAGMNGGSYNEQFF.

The chain joins TRBV12-3 or TRBV12-4 to TRBJ2-7, with 9 bases that match TRBD1. V dropped 5 bases and J dropped 2; count of bases not matched to a gene: 13. CDR3 length equals 17 residues. CDR3 DNA: TGTGCCAGCAGTGATTCGGACAGGGGCGTTAATCCCTACGAGCAGTACTTC. Encoded protein: CASSDSDRGVNPYEQYF.

The chain couples TRBV28 to TRBJ2-7, with 9 positions matching TRBD2. V shed 5 bases and J 2 bases; nucleotides not matched to a gene: 7. CDR3 length: 15 residues. In germline, CDR1 is MDHEN, CDR2 SYDVKM. In DNA, the CDR3 is TGTGCCAGCAGTCGAGCCAGCGGGGGGACCTACGAGCAGTACTTC. It specifies CASSRASGGTYEQYF. Together with reference TRBV28 and TRBJ2-7, the CDR3 gives the full variable domain: DVKVTQSSRYLVKRTGEKVFLECVQDMDHENMFWYRQDPGLGLRLIYFSYDVKMKEKGDIPEGYSVSREKKERFSLILESASTNQTSMYLCASSRASGGTYEQYFGPGTRLTVT.

The chain uses TRBV18 and TRBJ1-2; D remains ambiguous. The V and J ends lost 2 bases and 4 bases respectively, with 11 bases between them. The length of the CDR3 is 14 residues. In germline, CDR1 is KGHSH, CDR2 LQKENI. In DNA, the CDR3 is TGTGCCAGCTCACCATCCAGCGGAGGCTATGGCTACACCTTC. It encodes CASSPSSGGYGYTF.